The 18 T cell receptor beta chains below all came from one sample that was sequenced in a study of cytomegalovirus exposure and HLA in healthy donors. PCR was performed using 60 Vbeta and 13 Jbeta primers. Method: immunoSEQ multiplex PCR; TCRdb's copy keeps in-frame clones and lacks some. This table holds about 180,000 clones, roughly four fifths found once. Material for sequencing was PBMCs. Receptors were obtained from a woman younger than 30 in good health and CMV-seropositive.

The chain links TRBV28 to TRBJ1-3; 8 bases are a match to TRBD1. This CDR3 contains 14 residues. Per the germline V gene, CDR1 is MDHEN and CDR2 is SYDVKM. The trim removed 6 bases at V and 13 bases at J, leaving 14 bases unmatched. CDR3 DNA: TGTGCCAGCAGCGAAAGACAGGGGTTCTCTCCAATATATTTT. It encodes CASSERQGFSPIYF.

The CDR3 protein is CASSSRTVYNSPLHF. The CDR3 DNA is TGTGCCAGCAGTTCCAGGACAGTCTATAATTCACCCCTCCACTTT. V and J are TRBV27 and TRBJ1-6, with D maybe TRBD1 (6 bases). Germline CDR1 MNHEY, CDR2 SMNVEV (reference sequence). V lost 4 bases, J lost 3 bases, and 10 bases lay in between. The CDR3 loop spans 15 amino acids.

The rearrangement uses TRBV27 and TRBJ2-1; 9 bases map to TRBD2. The CDR3 runs to 16 residues. Germline V gives CDR1 MNHEY, CDR2 SMNVEV (reference sequence). The V and J ends lost 0 bases and 10 bases, in that order; junction bases with no gene match: 10. For the CDR3, the DNA is TGTGCCAGCAGTTTATCGGCGGGGGGGCTTTCGGGAGAGCAGTTCTTC. Its protein is CASSLSAGGLSGEQFF.

V gene TRBV6-6 combines with J gene TRBJ1-5, with 7 bases that match TRBD1. CDR1 and CDR2 (germline): MNHNY, SVGAGI (reference sequence). The V and J ends lost 8 bases and 8 bases, in that order; junction bases with no gene match: 15. The CDR3 totals 15 residues. This chain's CDR3 is CASLKRDRGVEPQHF. CDR3 DNA sequence: TGTGCCAGCCTCAAGAGGGACAGAGGAGTCGAGCCCCAGCATTTT.

The V call is TRBV29-1, the J call TRBJ2-1; the match to TRBD1 covers 9 bases. Germline V gene sequence: CDR1 SQVTM, CDR2 ANQGSEA. Trimming cost V 4 bases and J 8 bases; bases outside gene matches: 0. The CDR3 loop spans 11 amino acids. CDR3 nucleotide sequence: TGCAGCGTTGGGACAGGGGATGAGCAGTTCTTC. Translating it yields CSVGTGDEQFF.

The genes are TRBV7-9 and TRBJ1-3; TRBD1 matches at 7 bases. After removal of 10 bases from V and 3 bases from J, the junction contained 15 bases not matched to a gene. The CDR3 has 16 residues. Germline-derived CDR1 and CDR2 are SEHNR and FQNEAQ (reference sequence). The CDR3 is CAIPIETGNRGNTIYF. The CDR3 DNA sequence: TGTGCCATCCCAATCGAGACAGGGAATCGTGGAAACACCATATATTTT.

The genes are TRBV7-9 and TRBJ2-7; 9 bases line up with TRBD2. This CDR3 contains 16 residues. V gave up 3 bases and J gave up 2 bases; unmatched junction bases: 8. Per germline, CDR1 SEHNR and CDR2 FQNEAQ (reference sequence). The CDR3 nucleotides are TGTGCCAGCAGCTTCTTGACTAGCGGTCATGCCTACGAGCAGTACTTC. The encoded protein is CASSFLTSGHAYEQYF.

For this clone: One end of the junction does not line up with germline, which may come from a read error. This sequence joins TRBV6-6 and TRBJ2-1; D may be TRBD1 (6 bases). This CDR3 contains 12 residues. CDR1 is MNHNY, CDR2 SVGAGI, per germline (reference sequence). CDR3 DNA sequence: TGTGCCAGCGGGGGCTCCGACAATGAGCAGTTCTTC. As protein: CASGGSDNEQFF.

This clone appeared a single time. CDR3 residues: CASSLGPFAEAFF. CDR3 DNA sequence: TGCGCCAGCAGCCTCGGTCCGTTCGCTGAAGCTTTCTTT. The chain employs TRBV4-1 and TRBJ1-1; D gene uncertain. This CDR3 contains 13 residues. Looked up from germline, CDR1 is MGHRA and CDR2 is YSYEKL. The ends were cut back, 4 bases at V and 6 bases at J, with 12 bases in the middle.

The CDR3 is CASKGQGYNEQFF. The CDR3 nucleotides are TGTGCCAGCAAGGGACAGGGATACAATGAGCAGTTCTTC. The rearrangement joins TRBV27 to TRBJ2-1; 9 bases map to TRBD1. CDR3 length: 13 amino acids. V gave up 7 bases and J gave up 4 bases; unmatched junction bases: 2. Germline values: CDR1 MNHEY, CDR2 SMNVEV (reference sequence).

The gene calls are TRBV30 and TRBJ1-4, with D possibly matching TRBD1 (5 bases). V shed 1 base and J shed 11 bases, with 14 bases lying between them. CDR1 and CDR2 (germline): GTSNPN, SVGIG (reference sequence). There are 13 residues in the CDR3. The CDR3 region is CAWSARGFGKLFF. The CDR3 coding sequence is TGTGCCTGGAGTGCAAGGGGTTTTGGGAAACTGTTTTTT.

V and J are TRBV27 and TRBJ1-5, with D tentatively TRBD1 (5 bases). The ends were cut back, 5 bases at V and 2 bases at J, with 13 bases in the middle. Per the germline V gene, CDR1 is MNHEY and CDR2 is SMNVEV (reference sequence). This CDR3 is built from 15 residues. The CDR3 here is CASSPGGAGNQPQHF. The CDR3, as DNA: TGTGCCAGCAGTCCCGGGGGAGCGGGCAATCAGCCCCAGCATTTT.

The chain uses TRBV7-8 and TRBJ1-4; unclear D gene. V was trimmed by 5 bases and J by 0 bases, leaving 10 bases between them. This CDR3 is built from 15 residues. Germline-derived CDR1 and CDR2 are SGHVS and FQNEAQ. CDR3 sequence reads: CASSPHRATNEKLFF. Written as DNA, the CDR3 is TGTGCCAGCAGCCCCCACCGGGCAACTAATGAAAAACTGTTTTTT. Complete variable domain (other parts from reference TRBV7-8 and TRBJ1-4): GAGVSQSPRYKVAKRGQDVALRCDPISGHVSLFWYQQALGQGPEFLTYFQNEAQLDKSGLPSDRFFAERPEGSVSTLKIQRTQQEDSAVYLCASSPHRATNEKLFFGSGTQLSVL.

This clone was found once. J is TRBJ1-2 and V is TRBV28; tentative D call: TRBD1 (5 bases). Per germline, CDR1 MDHEN and CDR2 SYDVKM. The ends were cut back, 8 bases at V and 1 base at J, with 17 bases in the middle. The CDR3 has 15 residues. The CDR3 spells CASSADRELNYGYTF. Written as DNA, the CDR3 is TGTGCCAGCTCGGCCGACAGAGAACTTAACTATGGCTACACCTTC.

A few counts support this clone. At one of its ends the junction is not consistent with the germline gene, which may arise from a read error. V and J are TRBV10-3 and TRBJ2-7, with a tentative D call TRBD1 (5 bases). Per germline, CDR1 ENHRY and CDR2 SYGVKD. CDR3 length equals 13 residues. The CDR3 loop reads CASSSGPLGEQYF. CDR3 coding DNA: TGTGCCAGCAGTTCAGGGCCGCTTGGAGAGCAGTACTTC.

This clone was recorded once. The chain uses TRBV28 and TRBJ1-4; D possibly corresponds to TRBD1 (5 bases). Germline V lookup: CDR1 MDHEN, CDR2 SYDVKM. The CDR3 totals 15 residues. The germline V and J ends were trimmed by 5 bases and 0 bases, with 10 bases remaining between them. The CDR3 bases are TGTGCCAGCAGTCCGGGGGGAGCAACTAATGAAAAACTGTTTTTT. Protein sequence: CASSPGGATNEKLFF.

The chain links TRBV27 to TRBJ1-5, with D perhaps TRBD1 (6 bases). The V gene's germline CDR1 is MNHEY and CDR2 SMNVEV (reference sequence). This CDR3 has 13 residues. V lost 0 bases to trimming and J lost 14 bases, with 14 bases between them. This chain's CDR3 is CASSLSEQGRKHF. The CDR3 nucleotides are TGTGCCAGCAGTTTATCGGAACAGGGCCGAAAGCATTTT.

CDR3 protein: CASRRVGASTDTQYF. The CDR3, as DNA: TGTGCCAGCAGGCGGGTGGGGGCTAGCACAGATACGCAGTATTTT. The rearrangement joins TRBV7-8 to TRBJ2-3; D is possibly TRBD1 (6 bases). The CDR3 sequence is 15 residues long. V lost 6 bases, J lost 0 bases, and 13 bases lay in between. Germline CDR1 reads SGHVS; CDR2 reads FQNEAQ.